The TCR beta chain described here comes from a study of blood T cells in healthy people across ages. Regarding the study as a whole: Fewer expanded clones and more diversity marked long-lived versus aged donors. The study could not conclusively compare naive and antigen-experienced cells, given its unsorted PBMCs.

The V gene lost 5 bases and the J gene lost 1 base, with 18 bases spanning the gap. CDR1 and CDR2 (germline): SGHTA, FQGNSA. The CDR3 consists of 17 residues. Alongside a J-beta primer mix, a sample-barcoded 5' primer served in a second PCR lasting roughly 6 to 12 cycles. TCRdb called the 5' RACE reads again in MiXCR, with one record for every CDR3 protein. Seen here are over 600,000 distinct CDR3 sequences, about 43% observed once, and the top ten hold around 30%. PBMCs were isolated at a quantity of at least 6.5 million per sample. This clonotype has just a few counts. Its matching antigen is unknown.

Sample: blood. The sequence came from an elderly man in good health. The rearrangement links TRBV7-2 to TRBJ2-1; maybe TRBD2 (7 bases). The CDR3 DNA reads TGTGCCAGCAGCCAAGGGGGGGGGAGGGGTTCCTACAATGAGCAGTTCTTC. Amino acids: CASSQGGGRGSYNEQFF.